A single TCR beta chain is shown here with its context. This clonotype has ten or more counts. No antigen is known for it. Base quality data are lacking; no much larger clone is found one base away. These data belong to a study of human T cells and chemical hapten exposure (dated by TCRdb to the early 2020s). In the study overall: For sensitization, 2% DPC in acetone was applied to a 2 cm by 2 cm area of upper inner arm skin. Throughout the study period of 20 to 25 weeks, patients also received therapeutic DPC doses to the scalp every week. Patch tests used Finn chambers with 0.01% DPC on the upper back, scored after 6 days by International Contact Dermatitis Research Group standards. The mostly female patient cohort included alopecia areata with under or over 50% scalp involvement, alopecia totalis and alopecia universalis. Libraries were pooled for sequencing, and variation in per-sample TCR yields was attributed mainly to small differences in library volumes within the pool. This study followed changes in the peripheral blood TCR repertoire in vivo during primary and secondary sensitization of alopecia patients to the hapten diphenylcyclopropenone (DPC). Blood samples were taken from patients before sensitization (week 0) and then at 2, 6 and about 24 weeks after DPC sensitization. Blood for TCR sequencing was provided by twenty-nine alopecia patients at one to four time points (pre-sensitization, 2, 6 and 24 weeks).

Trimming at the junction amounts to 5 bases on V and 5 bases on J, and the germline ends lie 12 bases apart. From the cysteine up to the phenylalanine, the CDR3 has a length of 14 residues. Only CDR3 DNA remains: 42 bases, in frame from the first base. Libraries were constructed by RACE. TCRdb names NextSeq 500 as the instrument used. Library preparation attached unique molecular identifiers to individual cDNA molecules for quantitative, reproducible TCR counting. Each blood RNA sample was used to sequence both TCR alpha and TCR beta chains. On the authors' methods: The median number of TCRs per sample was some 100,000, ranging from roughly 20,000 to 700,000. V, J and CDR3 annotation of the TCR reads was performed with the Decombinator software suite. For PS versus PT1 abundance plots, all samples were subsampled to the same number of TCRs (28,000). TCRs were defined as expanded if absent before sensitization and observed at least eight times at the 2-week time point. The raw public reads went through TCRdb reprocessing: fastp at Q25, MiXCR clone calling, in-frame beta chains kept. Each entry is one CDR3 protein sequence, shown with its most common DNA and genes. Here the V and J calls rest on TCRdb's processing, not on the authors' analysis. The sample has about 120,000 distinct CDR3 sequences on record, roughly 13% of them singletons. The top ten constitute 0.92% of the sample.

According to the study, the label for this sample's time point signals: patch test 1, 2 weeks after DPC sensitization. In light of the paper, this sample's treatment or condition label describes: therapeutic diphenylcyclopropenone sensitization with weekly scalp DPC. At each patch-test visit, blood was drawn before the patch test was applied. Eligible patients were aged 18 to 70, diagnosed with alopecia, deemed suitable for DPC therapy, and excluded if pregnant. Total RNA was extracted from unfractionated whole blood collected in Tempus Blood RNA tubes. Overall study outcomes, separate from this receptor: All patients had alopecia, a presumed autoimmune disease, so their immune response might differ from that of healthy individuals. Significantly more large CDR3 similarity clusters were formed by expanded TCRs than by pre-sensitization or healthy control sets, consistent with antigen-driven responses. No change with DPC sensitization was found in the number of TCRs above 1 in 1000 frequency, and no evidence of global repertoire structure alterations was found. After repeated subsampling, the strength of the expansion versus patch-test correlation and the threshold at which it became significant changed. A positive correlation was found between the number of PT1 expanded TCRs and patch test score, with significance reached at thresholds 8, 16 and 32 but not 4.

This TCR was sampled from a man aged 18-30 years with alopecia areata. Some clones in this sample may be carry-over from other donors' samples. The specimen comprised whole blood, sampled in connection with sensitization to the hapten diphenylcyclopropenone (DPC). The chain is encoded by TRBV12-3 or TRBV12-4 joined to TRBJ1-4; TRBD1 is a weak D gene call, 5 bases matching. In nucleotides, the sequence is TGTGCCAGCAGTCTGGGGCAGCACAATGAAAAACTGTTTTTT. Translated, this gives CASSLGQHNEKLFF.